This T cell receptor beta chain was captured by sequencing in a study of cytomegalovirus exposure and HLA in healthy donors. Study background: The same platform used for the 666 first-cohort repertoires was also used for the roughly 120 validation repertoires, as a later analysis reported.

Germline CDR1 MNHEY, CDR2 SVGAGI. The CDR3 sequence is 14 residues long. V lost 6 bases to trimming and J lost 8 bases; unmatched junction nucleotides: 9. Overall study results and limits: Researchers counted over 150 TCR beta chains as cytomegalovirus-associated. Three chains tied to CMV proved CMV antigen-specific in vitro.

To note about this clone: Antigen specificity is unknown.

Sequencing was performed with immunoSEQ multiplex PCR; in TCRdb, only in-frame clones are kept and a portion is missing. The sample consists of some 98,000 clones, 70% to 90% of them appearing once. The receptor's source is a woman aged 25-40 years in good health and CMV-seronegative. Sequencing was performed on PBMCs. This sequence joins TRBV6-5 and TRBJ2-3; 9 bases align to TRBD1. The CDR3 DNA reads as TGTGCCAGCAGCCTGGGGACAGGGAAAGGTACGCAGTATTTT. Protein sequence: CASSLGTGKGTQYF.